Included here is one T cell receptor (beta chain) sequence, with context. Its specificity is not known. The data were produced by immunoSEQ multiplex PCR, yet TCRdb's version contains in-frame clones alone and is incomplete. The sample holds some 2.1 million clones; about 94% are singletons and the top ten take more than 1.5%. This entry comes from a study of shared clonotypes between healthy human individuals. Study details: CD4 naive cells filled three plates per donor, CD4 memory three, CD8 naive two and CD8 memory one. Regarding the study as a whole: The naive CD4 repertoires of several donors were compared, and around 4.7% of clonotypes were shared. Compared with memory subsets, naive subsets generally had larger estimated richness. Investigators expected sequencing depth to affect clonotype sharing among donors.

CD8 cells classed as naive were CD45RO-negative and positively selected for CCR7, excluding terminally differentiated effector memory CD45RA+ cells. The CDR3 is made up of 13 amino acids. J gave up 4 bases and V 5 bases, and 4 bases lay outside the gene matches. The germline V gene encodes CDR1 MDHEN and CDR2 SYDVKM. This clonotype was sampled from a man aged 18 to 35 in good health. Some clones in this sample may be carry-over from other donors' samples. Specimen: naive CD8+ T cells from PBMCs. The chain links TRBV28 to TRBJ2-5, with 7 positions matching TRBD1. DNA of the CDR3: TGTGCCAGCAGTCTCCACAGGGGAGAGACCCAGTACTTC. Translation gives CASSLHRGETQYF. Full variable domain (outside the CDR3, taken from reference TRBV28 and TRBJ2-5): DVKVTQSSRYLVKRTGEKVFLECVQDMDHENMFWYRQDPGLGLRLIYFSYDVKMKEKGDIPEGYSVSREKKERFSLILESASTNQTSMYLCASSLHRGETQYFGPGTRLLVL.